What follows are 18 T cell receptor beta chains derived from one specimen sequenced in a study of blood T cell repertoires in COVID-19 (dated by TCRdb to the early 2020s). Library generation was performed with the immunoSEQ multiplex PCR assay. TCRdb mirrors the immuneACCESS table, restricted to in-frame sequences. Some clones are absent from its copies; in checked studies, under half trace to an unresolved V gene, and the reason for the others is unknown. This sample is represented by 100,000 to 130,000 clones; about 91% of them were singletons. Of the sample, 6.5% to 7% falls within the top ten clones. The material sequenced was peripheral blood. These receptors were taken from a man aged 50-59 years with active or convalescent COVID-19.

CDR3 residues: CGTSVYNEQFF. The CDR3 DNA reads as TGTGGGACTAGCGTATACAATGAGCAGTTCTTC. This sequence joins TRBV30 and TRBJ2-1; TRBD2 aligns across 9 bases. This CDR3 has 11 residues. Germline CDR1 and CDR2: GTSNPN and SVGIG (reference sequence).

This clone was counted between two and nine times. The gene calls are TRBV2 and TRBJ2-1; 8 positions match TRBD2. Germline V gene data show CDR1 as SNHLY and CDR2 as FYNNEI. Trimming cost V 1 base and J 12 bases; bases outside gene matches: 11. CDR3 length: 15 residues. CDR3 sequence (DNA): TGTGCCAGCAGTGAAGTGCGGACTAGCTTCCCAAGGCAGTTCTTC. It is translated as CASSEVRTSFPRQFF.

This rearrangement joins TRBV6-5 to TRBJ2-2; TRBD2 aligns across 7 bases. V dropped 10 bases and J dropped 1; count of bases not matched to a gene: 9. The CDR3 covers 15 residues. Looked up from germline, CDR1 is MNHEY and CDR2 is SVGAGI. The CDR3 reads CAIRGVGKNTGELFF. The CDR3 coding sequence is TGTGCCATCCGGGGGGTCGGGAAGAACACCGGGGAGCTGTTTTTT.

This clone was observed a handful of times. V and J are TRBV27 and TRBJ1-5; D gene uncertain. This CDR3 has 13 amino acids. Trimming took off 8 bases at V and 4 bases at J, with 12 bases between the two ends. CDR1 and CDR2 from the germline V gene are MNHEY and SMNVEV (reference sequence). The CDR3 reads CASGREPNQPQHF. CDR3 nucleotide sequence: TGTGCCAGCGGGAGAGAGCCGAATCAGCCCCAGCATTTT.

By share of the sample, this clone is medium-sized. Other DNA sequences in the sample encode the same CDR3. V usage is TRBV27 and J usage is TRBJ2-5; a possible D gene is TRBD1 (5 bases). Germline assignment: CDR1 MNHEY and CDR2 SMNVEV (reference sequence). This CDR3 has 15 residues. V lost 2 bases and J lost 1, with 11 bases in between. CDR3 residues: CASSLGASSQETQYF. In nucleotides, the CDR3 is TGTGCCAGCAGTTTAGGGGCCTCCTCCCAAGAGACCCAGTACTTC.

This CDR3 reads CASSGQGEGTDTQYF. The CDR3 DNA reads as TGTGCCAGCAGCGGCCAGGGTGAAGGCACAGATACGCAGTATTTT. This chain uses TRBV9 with TRBJ2-3; perhaps TRBD1 as D (5 bases). Trimming cost V 3 bases and J 1 base, with 12 bases left between them. This CDR3 comprises 15 residues. CDR1 and CDR2 from the germline V gene are SGDLS and YYNGEE.

The V and J genes are TRBV18 and TRBJ2-7; 7 bases are shared with TRBD1. This CDR3 contains 15 residues. V dropped 0 bases and J dropped 5; count of bases not matched to a gene: 7. Germline CDR1 is KGHSH and CDR2 is LQKENI. CDR3 region: CASSPPPDRDHEQYF. DNA of the CDR3: TGTGCCAGCTCACCACCCCCCGACAGGGACCACGAGCAGTACTTC.

This chain connects TRBV19 to TRBJ1-5; no clear D gene. V lost 1 base to trimming and J lost 3 bases, with 7 bases between them. This CDR3 region has 14 residues. Germline V lookup: CDR1 LNHDA, CDR2 SQIVND (reference sequence). The CDR3 protein is CASSIGSVNQPQHF. DNA for the CDR3: TGTGCCAGTAGTATAGGGTCGGTCAATCAGCCCCAGCATTTT.

In DNA, the CDR3 is TGTGCCAGCAGCCCCCCGGGACTAGCGGGGTACAATGAGCAGTTCTTC. This gives the protein CASSPPGLAGYNEQFF. The chain has TRBV7-2 and TRBJ2-1; 13 nucleotides match TRBD2. Per the germline V gene, CDR1 is SGHTA and CDR2 is FQGNSA. The junction had 5 bases not matched to a gene; V was cut back by 5 bases and J by 4 bases. The CDR3 consists of 16 residues.

V usage is TRBV9 and J usage is TRBJ1-3; TRBD1 aligns across 7 bases. Germline CDR1 reads SGDLS; CDR2 reads YYNGEE. The CDR3 is 15 residues long. V was clipped by 4 bases and J by 2 bases; unmatched bases: 6. The CDR3 protein is CASSLRQGTGNTIYF. For the CDR3, the DNA is TGTGCCAGCAGCCTTCGACAGGGTACTGGAAACACCATATATTTT.

The gene calls are TRBV9 and TRBJ2-5, with 11 bases that match TRBD2. This CDR3 is 16 amino acids long. Germline lookup yields CDR1 SGDLS and CDR2 YYNGEE. V was clipped by 4 bases and J by 3 bases; unmatched bases: 8. The CDR3, as DNA: TGTGCCAGCAGCTACGGACTAGCGGGCTACGAAGAGACCCAGTACTTC. As protein: CASSYGLAGYEETQYF.

This rearrangement joins TRBV6-6 to TRBJ2-1; 16 nucleotides align to TRBD2. V gave up 5 bases and J gave up 1 base; unmatched junction bases: 17. The CDR3 totals 22 residues. In germline, CDR1 is MNHNY, CDR2 SVGAGI (reference sequence). The CDR3 here is CASSHPSKPGLAGGGSYNEQFF. CDR3 in DNA: TGTGCCAGCAGTCACCCGAGTAAGCCGGGACTAGCGGGAGGGGGGTCCTACAATGAGCAGTTCTTC.

The V call is TRBV30, the J call TRBJ1-3; a possible D gene is TRBD1 (5 bases). From germline, CDR1 is GTSNPN and CDR2 SVGIG (reference sequence). The CDR3 is 14 amino acids. Trimming stripped 2 bases from V and 2 bases from J, with 10 bases between. CDR3 in amino acids: CAWSLGATGNTIYF. CDR3 sequence (DNA): TGTGCCTGGAGTTTAGGGGCGACTGGAAACACCATATATTTT.

This clone was seen a single time. In the same sample, other DNA sequences code for this CDR3. The chain joins TRBV11-2 to TRBJ2-3; tentatively, D is TRBD2 (6 bases). CDR1 is SGHAT, CDR2 FQNNGV, per germline. The V and J ends lost 1 base and 1 base respectively, with 6 bases between them. The CDR3 consists of 14 residues. CDR3 DNA: TGTGCCAGCAGCTTAGCGGGGGGCACAGATACGCAGTATTTT. This encodes CASSLAGGTDTQYF.

This clone occurred once. The chain has TRBV6-5 and TRBJ2-3; D unresolved. Germline loops: CDR1 MNHEY, CDR2 SVGAGI. This CDR3 is 10 amino acids long. V was clipped by 6 bases and J by 8 bases, with 6 bases between them. CDR3 nucleotide sequence: TGTGCCAGCAGCGCCAGTACGCAGTATTTT. Protein sequence: CASSASTQYF.

The chain has TRBV27 and TRBJ2-2; D gene uncertain. Germline CDR1 and CDR2: MNHEY and SMNVEV (reference sequence). The CDR3 is 14 amino acids. V lost 3 bases, J lost 2 bases, and 7 bases lay in between. The CDR3 bases are TGTGCCAGCAGTTTCTCCTACAACACCGGGGAGCTGTTTTTT. Protein sequence: CASSFSYNTGELFF.

The gene calls are TRBV2 and TRBJ2-7; TRBD1 matches at 8 bases. CDR3 size: 13 residues. Germline-derived CDR1 and CDR2 are SNHLY and FYNNEI. V was pared by 6 bases and J by 5 bases, with 6 bases of the junction left unmatched. The CDR3 DNA follows: TGTGCCAGCAGAGGACAGGGTAGCAACGAGCAGTACTTC. Residues: CASRGQGSNEQYF.

The chain combines TRBV19 with TRBJ2-7; maybe TRBD1 (6 bases). The length of the CDR3 is 16 residues. Germline V CDR1 and CDR2: LNHDA, SQIVND (reference sequence). V lost 1 base to trimming and J lost 3 bases, with 16 bases between them. The CDR3 sequence: CASSIAGQPSFYEQYF. In nucleotides, the CDR3 is TGTGCCAGTAGTATAGCAGGACAGCCCTCCTTCTACGAGCAGTACTTC.